The clone carrying this T cell receptor beta chain turned up a few times. Its antigen is as yet unknown. The germline V and J ends were trimmed by 6 bases and 4 bases, with 19 bases remaining between them. Germline V gene data show CDR1 as DFQATT and CDR2 as SNEGSKA (reference sequence). CDR3 length equals 15 residues. The entry originates in a study of T cells after yellow fever vaccination. Study-wide findings and caveats: Most primary-vaccination clones reappeared after the booster (about 95% CD4, around 88% CD8). Of the clonotypes, a small share occurred in both CD4 and CD8 compartments.

Template switching by 5'RACE produced TCR cDNA, adding a universal primer site and UMIs. TCRdb analysed the 5' RACE reads with MiXCR anew, one entry per CDR3 protein. Of approximately 93,000 distinct CDR3 sequences listed, about 6% are singletons. The TCR originated in a man aged 18 to 29 who received the YFV17D yellow fever vaccine. The J gene is TRBJ1-3, the V gene TRBV20-1; D possibly corresponds to TRBD1 (5 bases). The starting material was CD8+ T cells sorted from PBMCs, obtained 10 days after the yellow fever booster vaccination. In nucleotides, the CDR3 is TGCAGTGCGAGATTCAGGGACGGGGTAGGAAACACCATATATTTT. It specifies CSARFRDGVGNTIYF.